The clone carrying this TCR beta chain was found a few times. Its antigen is unidentified. The junction departs from germline at one end; a sequencing error may be responsible. CDR1 is SGHTA, CDR2 FQGTGA, per germline. The CDR3 covers 15 residues. This sample was taken from a study of CD8+ T cells in alopecia areata. The study's findings and limits: Researchers report lesional scalp, most notably alopecia totalis/universalis, outstripped normal scalp in clonality. On tofacitinib, scalp clonality and expanded CD8+ clones among top 100 fell significantly.

The treatment is: oral pan-JAK inhibitor, 5-10 mg twice daily. The study team obtained lesional scalp punch biopsies and peripheral blood from alopecia areata patients. Following extraction, RNA underwent reverse transcription to cDNA, which served as the sequencing template. Some clones are missing from TCRdb's copy, which holds only in-frame ones; the method was immunoSEQ multiplex PCR. The table lists about 190,000 clones, 64% of them singletons. This clonotype was obtained from a human donor with alopecia areata. The genes are TRBV7-3 and TRBJ2-1; TRBD2 aligns across 8 bases. Sequenced here: CD4+ T cells sorted from blood, sampled around week 50, from a patient treated with tofacitinib. CDR3: CASRLMAGGYNEQFF. CDR3 nucleotides: TGTGCCAGCAGATTAATGGCGGGGGGCTACAATGAGCAGTTCTTC. Complete variable domain (other parts from reference TRBV7-3 and TRBJ2-1): GAGVSQTPSNKVTEKGKYVELRCDPISGHTALYWYRQSLGQGPEFLIYFQGTGAADDSGLPNDRFFAVRPEGSVSTLKIQRTERGDSAVYLCASRLMAGGYNEQFFGPGTRLTVL.